The T cell receptor beta chain under discussion was sequenced for a study of CD8+CD57+ T cells in acquired aplastic anemia. About the study: The DNA of sorted CD4+ and CD8+ cells averaged 3.2 ug. Study outcomes and limitations: Roughly 28 was the count of CD8+ CDR3 sequences that patients shared with controls.

Patients sequenced had flow cytometry evidence of CD8+CD57+ cell expansion. Patients were untreated when blood was sampled. Profiling that covered TCR beta VDJ and CDR3 relied on genomic DNA as its template. Each CDR3 protein gets one entry after TCRdb re-called the reads with MiXCR. In the table there are about half a million distinct CDR3 sequences, roughly a third of which are singletons. V gave up 3 bases and J gave up 4 bases; unmatched junction bases: 11. CDR1 DFQATT and CDR2 SNEGSKA come from the germline V gene (reference sequence). The CDR3 is 16 residues long. About this clonotype: Its antigen is undetermined.

This clonotype was obtained from a human donor with aplastic anemia. The sample was sorted CD4+, CD8+, or CD8+CD57+ T cells (not recorded which) from PBMCs. The rearrangement links TRBV20-1 to TRBJ1-2; 10 nucleotides agree with TRBD1. The CDR3 nucleotides read TGCAGTGCTAGTGACAGGGGGCGCGGGGTAGGCTATGGCTACACCTTC. Translated: CSASDRGRGVGYGYTF.